This T cell receptor beta chain derives from a study of low-dose radiotherapy and immunotherapy resistance in tumors. Study summary: It was every two weeks, one day before radiation and immunotherapy, that intravenous cyclophosphamide 200 mg/m2 was given.

The CDR3 has 17 residues. Per germline, CDR1 MNHEY and CDR2 SVGEGT. Between the trimmed V and J ends, which lost 5 bases and 6 bases, there was a span of 22 bases. Time point noted: before trial treatment. The study gave donors nivolumab, ipilimumab, aspirin, low-dose cyclophosphamide and low-dose radiotherapy. There are many counts of this clonotype. With TRAV- and TRBV-specific primers, first-strand cDNA was made, covering the alpha and beta chains. TCRs were put through roughly 20 PCR cycles of amplification with Phusion. A constant-region primer and the V-primer adapter served as the primer pair. TCRdb reprocessed the reads via MiXCR and lists one record per CDR3 protein. Here the sample spans more than 50,000 distinct CDR3 sequences, less than 30% being singletons.

This sample comprised PBMCs, obtained before treatment. The clonotype originates from a male donor with rectosigmoid adenocarcinoma. The chain combines TRBV6-2 or TRBV6-3 with TRBJ2-2, with D perhaps given as TRBD1 or TRBD2 (6 bases each). CDR3 nucleotide sequence: TGTGCCAGCAGTCAATCGGGGGACATTTTTCTTGCCGGGGAGCTGTTTTTT. Its protein product is CASSQSGDIFLAGELFF.